These 15 T cell receptor beta chains came from one sample sequenced in a study of cytotoxic CD8 clonotypes in ibrutinib-treated CLL. Only in-frame clones appear in the TCRdb table, and some are missing; sequencing was by immunoSEQ multiplex PCR. The sample shows over 200,000 clones, roughly 77% of them seen only once. Sequences were derived from PBMCs, sampled after 12 months of ibrutinib treatment. Source of these receptors: a human donor with chronic lymphocytic leukemia.

This clone was seen a few times. The J gene is TRBJ1-4, the V gene TRBV5-1; 8 bases are a match to TRBD1. CDR3 length: 14 amino acids. Germline V gene sequence: CDR1 SGHRS, CDR2 YFSETQ. With V trimmed by 3 bases and J by 7 bases, 5 bases remained unmatched. The chain's CDR3 is CASSSTTGAEKLFF. In DNA, the CDR3 is TGCGCCAGCAGCTCGACGACAGGGGCTGAAAAACTGTTTTTT. Drawing the rest from reference TRBV5-1 and TRBJ1-4, the complete variable domain is KAGVTQTPRYLIKTRGQQVTLSCSPISGHRSVSWYQQTPGQGLQFLFEYFSETQRNKGNFPGRFSGRQFSNSRSEMNVSTLELGDSALYLCASSSTTGAEKLFFGSGTQLSVL.

The chain recombines TRBV29-1 with TRBJ1-5, with 7 bases that match TRBD1. Germline loops: CDR1 SQVTM, CDR2 ANQGSEA. This CDR3 spans 14 amino acids. The CDR3 region has the DNA TGCGCAATAGGGGACAGACATAGCAATCAGCCCCAGCATTTT. This translates into CAIGDRHSNQPQHF.

This clone came up once. The chain couples TRBV11-3 to TRBJ2-7; TRBD2 matches at 11 bases. CDR1 is SGHNT, CDR2 YENEEA, per germline. V lost 1 base to trimming and J lost 1 base; unmatched junction nucleotides: 6. The CDR3 spans 17 residues. The CDR3 region has the DNA TGTGCCAGCAGCTTAGCCTCGACTAGCGGGATATCCTACGAGCAGTACTTC. Its protein is CASSLASTSGISYEQYF.

This clone was recorded many times. The V and J genes are TRBV18 and TRBJ1-3; 7 nucleotides match TRBD1. The ends lost 5 bases at V and 4 bases at J; junction bases unmatched: 8. In germline, CDR1 is KGHSH, CDR2 LQKENI. The CDR3 is 15 amino acids. The CDR3 region is CASSDQDRVGNTIYF. The CDR3 bases are TGTGCCAGCTCAGACCAAGACAGGGTCGGAAACACCATATATTTT.

This chain connects TRBV29-1 to TRBJ2-2, with a tentative D call TRBD1 (5 bases). Trimming cost V 6 bases and J 4 bases, with 18 bases left between them. The CDR3 is 15 amino acids. Germline V CDR1 and CDR2: SQVTM, ANQGSEA. The CDR3 here is CSVKGVGRPTGELFF. The CDR3 DNA reads TGCAGCGTGAAAGGGGTGGGAAGGCCCACCGGGGAGCTGTTTTTT.

This clone was detected many times. The rearrangement links TRBV6-5 to TRBJ2-7; D may correspond to TRBD1 or TRBD2 (5 bases each). The CDR3 is 16 residues long. Germline V gene data show CDR1 as MNHEY and CDR2 as SVGAGI. The V and J ends lost 0 bases and 1 base respectively, with 13 bases between them. The DNA for the CDR3 is TGTGCCAGCAGTTACTCGTTTGCCGGGACGTCCTACGAGCAGTACTTC. This gives the protein CASSYSFAGTSYEQYF.

V gene TRBV2 combines with J gene TRBJ2-5; 11 bases agree with TRBD2. Germline V gene lookup returns CDR1 SNHLY and CDR2 FYNNEI. This CDR3 is 12 amino acids long. J gave up 14 bases and V 0 bases, and 2 bases lay outside the gene matches. This CDR3 is CASSEATSGGYF. The DNA of the CDR3 is TGTGCCAGCAGTGAAGCAACTAGCGGGGGCTACTTC.

The chain employs TRBV18 and TRBJ1-1; D ambiguous. From germline, CDR1 is KGHSH and CDR2 LQKENI. CDR3 length equals 16 residues. Trimming stripped 1 base from V and 1 base from J, with 13 bases between. CDR3 sequence reads: CASSPQRYVENTEAFF. CDR3 nucleotides: TGTGCCAGCTCACCACAACGGTACGTAGAGAACACTGAAGCTTTCTTT.

V gene TRBV7-6 combines with J gene TRBJ1-1, with D uncertain. V lost 0 bases to trimming and J lost 4 bases, with 9 bases between them. Germline CDR1 is SGHVS and CDR2 is FNYEAQ. This CDR3 has 14 amino acids. CDR3 DNA: TGTGCCAGCAGCTTAGCGCCAGAGGGCACTGAAGCTTTCTTT. This gives the protein CASSLAPEGTEAFF.

Turning to this clone: At one of its ends the junction is not consistent with the germline gene, which may arise from a read error. The V and J genes are TRBV7-8 and TRBJ2-7, with 8 bases identical to TRBD2. Germline loops: CDR1 SGHVS, CDR2 FQNEAQ. The CDR3 runs to 12 residues. The CDR3 spells CASSLAGHEQYF. CDR3 nucleotides: TGTGCCAGCAGCCTAGCGGGTCACGAGCAGTACTTC.

V gene TRBV11-2 combines with J gene TRBJ1-1, with D hard to call. Trimming took off 5 bases at V and 0 bases at J, with 10 bases between the two ends. Germline V lookup: CDR1 SGHAT, CDR2 FQNNGV. The CDR3 loop spans 14 amino acids. CDR3 amino acids: CASSIGRVNTEAFF. CDR3 DNA sequence: TGTGCCAGCAGCATCGGACGGGTGAACACTGAAGCTTTCTTT.

J is TRBJ2-7 and V is TRBV2, with D possibly being TRBD1 (5 bases). Germline CDR1 is SNHLY and CDR2 is FYNNEI. The CDR3 runs to 13 residues. The V and J ends lost 6 bases and 4 bases respectively, with 13 bases between them. The CDR3 DNA reads as TGTGCCAGCAGGCCCCCAGGGATATACGAGCAGTACTTC. Translated: CASRPPGIYEQYF.

This clone was seen only a few times. The chain combines TRBV4-2 with TRBJ1-1; TRBD1 might be the D (6 bases). Trimming stripped 4 bases from V and 5 bases from J, with 14 bases between. Germline V gene lookup returns CDR1 LGHNA and CDR2 YNFKEQ. CDR3 length equals 14 residues. CDR3 nucleotides: TGTGCCAGCAGCCCACAGGGAAGACAAACTGAAGCTTTCTTT. It yields the protein CASSPQGRQTEAFF.

V usage is TRBV14 and J usage is TRBJ2-6, with TRBD1 as a possible D gene (5 bases). From germline, CDR1 is SGHDN and CDR2 FVKESK. CDR3 length: 16 amino acids. The ends were cut back, 4 bases at V and 4 bases at J, with 14 bases in the middle. Here the CDR3 reads CASSRQPLPGANVLTF. The DNA for the CDR3 is TGTGCCAGCAGCCGACAGCCCTTACCAGGGGCCAACGTCCTGACTTTC.

This clone was picked up a small number of times. The chain joins TRBV28 to TRBJ2-2, with no clear D. From germline, CDR1 is MDHEN and CDR2 SYDVKM. V was pared by 5 bases and J by 8 bases, with 12 bases between. The length of the CDR3 is 13 residues. The CDR3 is CASSPPPAGELFF. CDR3 nucleotides: TGTGCCAGCAGTCCTCCACCGGCTGGGGAGCTGTTTTTT.